This TCR beta chain stems from a study of response to subunit inactivated influenza vaccine. Via MiXCR, TCRdb re-called the RT-PCR reads, giving one row per CDR3 protein. The table includes 700,000 to 800,000 distinct CDR3 sequences, 18% detected once. The CDR3 contains 15 residues. The germline V gene has CDR1 LNHNV and CDR2 YYDKDF (reference sequence). With 6 bases removed from V and 1 base from J, the gap between germline ends came to 12 bases. Overall study results and limits: A suggestion made by the authors is that each seasonal influenza vaccination recruits few new T cells.

This clonotype was observed a handful of times. The antigen is undetermined. This specimen was PBMCs from blood, taken around 5 days after vaccination. This chain joins TRBV15 and TRBJ2-2; D gene ambiguous. The receptor was derived from a man aged 45-65 years who received an inactivated influenza vaccine. This CDR3 is CATSSPLKNTGELFF. CDR3 coding DNA: TGTGCCACCAGTTCCCCCCTTAAGAACACCGGGGAGCTGTTTTTT.